This T cell receptor (beta chain) was recorded in a study of monozygotic twins with cystic fibrosis. Overall study findings and caveats: Age, concordance and disease severity did not associate with shared CDR3 numbers. The repertoire was suggested to be naive-dominated, clonality median approximately 0.0098.

CDR1 is SNHLY, CDR2 FYNNEI, per germline. V lost 4 bases to trimming and J lost 7 bases, with 8 bases between them. The CDR3 runs 13 residues. In the case of this clone: Its antigen is not identified.

The protocol was immunoSEQ multiplex PCR, while the TCRdb copy is restricted to in-frame clones and leaves out a portion. The sample has fewer than 20,000 clones, approximately 96% seen once. Sequenced material: blood. The sequence came from a woman between 25 and 40 years old with cystic fibrosis. The chain is built from TRBV2 and TRBJ1-6; TRBD1 is a possible D gene (6 bases). CDR3 coding DNA: TGTGCCAGCAGTGCGGACAGAAATTCACCCCTCCACTTT. Amino acids: CASSADRNSPLHF.